The clone carrying this TCR beta chain was found a few times. This entry belongs to a study of blood T cell repertoires in COVID-19. This table comes from immunoSEQ multiplex PCR, and its TCRdb copy is limited to in-frame clones, with some not included. The sample consists of about 170,000 clones, roughly 87% of them appearing once. Trimming pared 4 bases from V and 3 bases from J, leaving 13 bases between. The CDR3 consists of 14 residues. Germline-derived CDR1 and CDR2 are LGHDT and YNNKEL (reference sequence). Sequenced: PBMCs or T cells enriched from blood (not recorded which). The chain couples TRBV3-1 (or the pseudogene TRBV3-2) to TRBJ2-7, with D possibly matching TRBD2 (6 bases). This receptor was obtained from a woman aged 45-65 years who had recovered from COVID-19. The CDR3 reads CASSRQEEGYEQYF. CDR3 coding DNA: TGTGCCAGCAGCCGCCAGGAGGAGGGCTACGAGCAGTACTTC.